A single T cell receptor beta chain is shown here with its context. Unique molecular identifiers were attached to individual cDNA molecules. TCRdb passed the 5' RACE reads through MiXCR, listing each CDR3 protein once. The data hold about 50,000 distinct CDR3 sequences, with approximately 15% observed a single time. The CDR3 consists of 15 residues. The germline gives CDR1 SGHRS, CDR2 YFSETQ. Trimming pared 3 bases from V and 5 bases from J, leaving 18 bases between. The data were obtained in a study of early T cells in non-severe SARS-CoV-2 infection. As for the study in general: The chains were unpaired, and the sequenced material was bulk RNA from unsorted whole blood.

The chain has TRBV5-1 and TRBJ2-7; no clear D. The sample here was whole blood, taken at baseline. This clonotype was sampled from an adult who was a healthcare worker with PCR-confirmed SARS-CoV-2 infection or an uninfected control (not recorded which). In DNA form, the CDR3 reads TGCGCCAGCAGCTGGGCCCCCATATCGGTAGACGAGCAGTACTTC. Residues: CASSWAPISVDEQYF.